The T cell receptor beta chain under discussion was sequenced for a study of T-cell memory formation after mild COVID-19. Study-level results: CM and EM subsets held most contracting CD4+ clones; EMRA held CD8+ ones.

Deletions cut 1 base from V and 4 bases from J, with 11 bases between. CDR3 length equals 14 residues. Germline loops: CDR1 SSHAT, CDR2 FNYEAQ (reference sequence). TCRdb called the 5' RACE reads again in MiXCR, with one record for every CDR3 protein. The sample yields 400,000 to 450,000 distinct CDR3 sequences, roughly 18% seen once. This clonotype was seen ten or more times. The antigen is not known. The sample taken for sequencing was PBMCs or a T cell subset sorted from them (not recorded which). The J gene is TRBJ2-7, the V gene TRBV7-7, with D possibly called TRBD1 or TRBD2 (5 bases each). The sequence came from a man aged 18-30 years who had mild COVID-19 (a few samples of this study predate the infection). Cell type and time point are not known. CDR3: CASSLGDGKYEQYF. For the CDR3, the DNA is TGTGCCAGCAGCTTAGGGGACGGAAAGTACGAGCAGTACTTC.